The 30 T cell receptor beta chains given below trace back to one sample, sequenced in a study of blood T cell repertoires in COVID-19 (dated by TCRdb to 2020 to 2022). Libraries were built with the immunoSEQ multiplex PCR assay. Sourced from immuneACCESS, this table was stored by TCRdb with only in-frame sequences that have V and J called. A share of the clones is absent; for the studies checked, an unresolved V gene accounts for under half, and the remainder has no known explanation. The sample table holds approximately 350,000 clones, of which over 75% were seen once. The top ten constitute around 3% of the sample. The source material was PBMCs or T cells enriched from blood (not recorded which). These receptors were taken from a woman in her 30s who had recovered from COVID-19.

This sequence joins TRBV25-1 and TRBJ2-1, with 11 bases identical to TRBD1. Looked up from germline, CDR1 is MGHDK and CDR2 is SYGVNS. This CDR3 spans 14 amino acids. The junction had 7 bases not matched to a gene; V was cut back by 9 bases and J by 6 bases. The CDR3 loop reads CASGGQGARNEQFF. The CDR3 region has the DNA TGTGCCAGTGGCGGACAGGGGGCCCGCAATGAGCAGTTCTTC.

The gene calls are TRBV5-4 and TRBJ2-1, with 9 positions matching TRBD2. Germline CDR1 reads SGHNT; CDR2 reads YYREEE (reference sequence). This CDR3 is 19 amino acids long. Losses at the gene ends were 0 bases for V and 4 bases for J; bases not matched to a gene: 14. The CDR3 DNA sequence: TGTGCCAGCAGCTTGGCGGGCGGGATAGCGGGAGTGGGTTACAATGAGCAGTTCTTC. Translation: CASSLAGGIAGVGYNEQFF.

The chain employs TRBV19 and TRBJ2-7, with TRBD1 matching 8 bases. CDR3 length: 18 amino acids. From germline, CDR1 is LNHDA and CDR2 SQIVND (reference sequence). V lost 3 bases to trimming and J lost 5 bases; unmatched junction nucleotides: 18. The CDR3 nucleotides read TGTGCCAGTAGTATTAGAGGGACAGGAGAAGCCCCATCCCACGAGCAGTACTTC. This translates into CASSIRGTGEAPSHEQYF.

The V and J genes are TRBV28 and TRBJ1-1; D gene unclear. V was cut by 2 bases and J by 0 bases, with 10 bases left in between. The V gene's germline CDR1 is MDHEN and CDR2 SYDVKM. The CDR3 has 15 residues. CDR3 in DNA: TGTGCCAGCAGTTTAGGGAGGGCGATGAACACTGAAGCTTTCTTT. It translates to CASSLGRAMNTEAFF. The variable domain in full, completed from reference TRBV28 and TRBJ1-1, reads DVKVTQSSRYLVKRTGEKVFLECVQDMDHENMFWYRQDPGLGLRLIYFSYDVKMKEKGDIPEGYSVSREKKERFSLILESASTNQTSMYLCASSLGRAMNTEAFFGQGTRLTVV.

The CDR3, as DNA: TGTGCCAGCAGAAGACAGGGGGCGCGTAATTCACCCCTCCACTTT. This translates into CASRRQGARNSPLHF. The chain carries TRBV6-5 and TRBJ1-6, with 10 positions matching TRBD1. Germline-derived CDR1 and CDR2 are MNHEY and SVGAGI. The ends lost 6 bases at V and 6 bases at J; junction bases unmatched: 5. This CDR3 has 15 amino acids.

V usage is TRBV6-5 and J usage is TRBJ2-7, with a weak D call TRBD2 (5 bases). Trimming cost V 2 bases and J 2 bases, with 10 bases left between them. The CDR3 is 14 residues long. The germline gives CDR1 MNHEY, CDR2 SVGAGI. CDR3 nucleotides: TGTGCCAGCAGTTACATGGACGGGACCTACGAGCAGTACTTC. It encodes CASSYMDGTYEQYF.

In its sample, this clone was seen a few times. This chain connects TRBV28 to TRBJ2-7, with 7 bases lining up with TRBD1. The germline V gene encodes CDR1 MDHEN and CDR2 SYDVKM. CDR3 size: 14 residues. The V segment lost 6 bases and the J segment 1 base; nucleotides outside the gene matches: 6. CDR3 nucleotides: TGTGCCAGCAGCACCTTCAGGGGGTCCTACGAGCAGTACTTC. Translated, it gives CASSTFRGSYEQYF.

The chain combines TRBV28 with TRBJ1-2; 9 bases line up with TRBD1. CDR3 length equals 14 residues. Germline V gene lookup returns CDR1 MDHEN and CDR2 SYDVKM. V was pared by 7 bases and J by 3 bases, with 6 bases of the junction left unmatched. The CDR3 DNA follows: TGTGCCAGCACCACAGGGGGCGCGGACTATGGCTACACCTTC. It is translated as CASTTGGADYGYTF.

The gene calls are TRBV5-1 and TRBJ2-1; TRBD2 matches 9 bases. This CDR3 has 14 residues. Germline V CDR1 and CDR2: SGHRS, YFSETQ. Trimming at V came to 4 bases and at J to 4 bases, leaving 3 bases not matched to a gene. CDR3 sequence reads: CASSQSGGYNEQFF. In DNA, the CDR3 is TGCGCCAGCAGCCAAAGCGGGGGGTACAATGAGCAGTTCTTC.

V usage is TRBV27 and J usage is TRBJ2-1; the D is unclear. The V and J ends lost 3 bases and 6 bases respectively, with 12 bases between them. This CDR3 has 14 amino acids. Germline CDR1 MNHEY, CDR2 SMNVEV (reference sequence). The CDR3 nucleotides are TGTGCCAGCAGTTTTAGTATTAGAGGCAATGAGCAGTTCTTC. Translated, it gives CASSFSIRGNEQFF.

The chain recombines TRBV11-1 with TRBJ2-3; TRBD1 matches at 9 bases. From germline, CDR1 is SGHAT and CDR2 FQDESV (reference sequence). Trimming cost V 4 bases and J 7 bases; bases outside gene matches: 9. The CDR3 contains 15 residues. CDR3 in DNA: TGTGCCAGCAGCTCGACGGGACAGGGCTCATATACGCAGTATTTT. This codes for CASSSTGQGSYTQYF.

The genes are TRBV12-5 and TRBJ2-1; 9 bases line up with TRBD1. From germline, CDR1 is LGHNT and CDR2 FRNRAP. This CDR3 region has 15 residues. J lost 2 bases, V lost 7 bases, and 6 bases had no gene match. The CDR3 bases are TGTGCTAGTGCCTTGGACAGGGGCGCCTACAATGAGCAGTTCTTC. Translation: CASALDRGAYNEQFF.

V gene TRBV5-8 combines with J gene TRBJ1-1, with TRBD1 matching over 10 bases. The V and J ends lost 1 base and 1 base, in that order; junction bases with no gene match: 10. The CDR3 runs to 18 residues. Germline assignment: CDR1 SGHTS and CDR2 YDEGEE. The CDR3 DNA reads TGTGCCAGCAGCTTGTCGACAGGGGGCGTCGACGAGAACACTGAAGCTTTCTTT. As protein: CASSLSTGGVDENTEAFF.

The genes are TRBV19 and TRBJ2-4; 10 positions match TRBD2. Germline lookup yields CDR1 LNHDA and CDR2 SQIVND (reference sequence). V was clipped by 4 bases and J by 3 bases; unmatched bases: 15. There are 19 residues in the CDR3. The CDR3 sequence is CASSTKSGRAENSKNIQYF. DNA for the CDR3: TGTGCCAGTAGTACCAAAAGCGGGAGGGCCGAGAATAGCAAAAACATTCAGTACTTC.

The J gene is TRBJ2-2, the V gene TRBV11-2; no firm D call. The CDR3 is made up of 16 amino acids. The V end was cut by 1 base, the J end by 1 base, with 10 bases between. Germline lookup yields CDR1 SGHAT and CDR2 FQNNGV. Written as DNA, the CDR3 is TGTGCCAGCAGCTTAGGGTCCAGGATGAACACCGGGGAGCTGTTTTTT. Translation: CASSLGSRMNTGELFF.

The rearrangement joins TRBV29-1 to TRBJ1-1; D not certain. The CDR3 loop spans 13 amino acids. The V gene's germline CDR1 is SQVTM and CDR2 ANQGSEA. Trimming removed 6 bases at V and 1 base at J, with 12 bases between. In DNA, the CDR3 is TGCAGCGTCCAGTTTGGCGGGAACACTGAAGCTTTCTTT. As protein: CSVQFGGNTEAFF.

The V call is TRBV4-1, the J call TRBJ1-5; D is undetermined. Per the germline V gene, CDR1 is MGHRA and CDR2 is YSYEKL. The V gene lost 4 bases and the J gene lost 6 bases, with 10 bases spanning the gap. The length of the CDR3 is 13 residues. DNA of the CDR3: TGCGCCAGCAGCCGCGGGCCAACTCAGCCCCAGCATTTT. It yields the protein CASSRGPTQPQHF.

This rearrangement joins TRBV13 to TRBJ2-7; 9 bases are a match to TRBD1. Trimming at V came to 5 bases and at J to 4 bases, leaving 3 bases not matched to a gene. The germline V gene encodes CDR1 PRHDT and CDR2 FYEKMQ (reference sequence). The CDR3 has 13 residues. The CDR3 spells CASSPGQGYEQYF. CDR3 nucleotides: TGTGCCAGCAGCCCGGGACAGGGATACGAGCAGTACTTC.

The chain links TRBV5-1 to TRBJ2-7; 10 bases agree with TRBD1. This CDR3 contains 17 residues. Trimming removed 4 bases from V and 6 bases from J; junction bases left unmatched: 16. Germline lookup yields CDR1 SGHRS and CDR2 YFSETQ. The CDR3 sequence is CASSLTHGTGEVREQYF. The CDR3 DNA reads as TGCGCCAGCAGCCTAACCCACGGGACAGGGGAGGTACGCGAGCAGTACTTC.

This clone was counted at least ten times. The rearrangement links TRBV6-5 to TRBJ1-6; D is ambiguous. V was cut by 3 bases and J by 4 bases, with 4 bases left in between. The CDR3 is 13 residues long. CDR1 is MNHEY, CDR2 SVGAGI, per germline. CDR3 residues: CASSYSYNSPLHF. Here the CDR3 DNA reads TGTGCCAGCAGTTATTCTTATAATTCACCCCTCCACTTT.

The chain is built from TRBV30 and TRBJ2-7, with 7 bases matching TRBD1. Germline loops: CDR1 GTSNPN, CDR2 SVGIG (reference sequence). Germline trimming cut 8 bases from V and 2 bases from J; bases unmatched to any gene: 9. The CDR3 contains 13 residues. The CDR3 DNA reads TGTGCCGTCAAGGGACAGTTAACCTACGAGCAGTACTTC. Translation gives CAVKGQLTYEQYF. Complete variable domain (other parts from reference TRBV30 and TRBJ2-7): SQTIHQWPATLVQPVGSPLSLECTVEGTSNPNLYWYRQAAGRGLQLLFYSVGIGQISSEVPQNLSASRPQDRQFILSSKKLLLSDSGFYLCAVKGQLTYEQYFGPGTRLTVT.

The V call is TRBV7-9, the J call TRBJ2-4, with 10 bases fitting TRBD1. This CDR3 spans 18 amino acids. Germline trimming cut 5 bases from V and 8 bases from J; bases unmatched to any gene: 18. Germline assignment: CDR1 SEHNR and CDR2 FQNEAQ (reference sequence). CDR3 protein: CASSGLVGTGVRHDIQYF. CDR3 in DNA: TGTGCCAGCAGCGGCTTAGTCGGGACAGGGGTACGTCATGACATTCAGTACTTC.

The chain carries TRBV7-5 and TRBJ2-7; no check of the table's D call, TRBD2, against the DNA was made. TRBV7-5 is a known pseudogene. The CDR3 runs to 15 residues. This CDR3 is CARSLSGRVAYEQYF. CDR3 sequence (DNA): TGTGCCAGAAGTCTTAGCGGGAGGGTTGCCTACGAGCAGTACTTC.

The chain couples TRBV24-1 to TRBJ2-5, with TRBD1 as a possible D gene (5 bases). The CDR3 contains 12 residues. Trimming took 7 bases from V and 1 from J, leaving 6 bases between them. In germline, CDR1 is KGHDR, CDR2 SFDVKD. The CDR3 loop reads CATSDSQETQYF. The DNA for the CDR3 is TGTGCCACCAGCGACAGCCAAGAGACCCAGTACTTC.

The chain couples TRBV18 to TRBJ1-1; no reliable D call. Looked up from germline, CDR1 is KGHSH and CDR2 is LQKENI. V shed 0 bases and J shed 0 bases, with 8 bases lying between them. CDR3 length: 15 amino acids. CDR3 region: CASSPPAQMNTEAFF. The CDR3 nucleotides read TGTGCCAGCTCACCACCTGCCCAGATGAACACTGAAGCTTTCTTT.

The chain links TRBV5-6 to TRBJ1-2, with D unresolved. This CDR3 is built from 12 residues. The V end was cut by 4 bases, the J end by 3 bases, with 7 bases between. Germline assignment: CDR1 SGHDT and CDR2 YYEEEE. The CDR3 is CASSARDYGYTF. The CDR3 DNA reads TGTGCCAGCAGCGCGAGGGACTATGGCTACACCTTC.

The CDR3 loop is CASRAGTRGDTQYF. The DNA for the CDR3 is TGTGCCAGCAGGGCCGGGACACGCGGAGATACGCAGTATTTT. This rearrangement joins TRBV6-5 to TRBJ2-3; the D gene is possibly TRBD1 (6 bases). This CDR3 is 14 amino acids long. CDR1 and CDR2 (germline): MNHEY, SVGAGI. Trimming removed 6 bases at V and 5 bases at J, with 15 bases between.

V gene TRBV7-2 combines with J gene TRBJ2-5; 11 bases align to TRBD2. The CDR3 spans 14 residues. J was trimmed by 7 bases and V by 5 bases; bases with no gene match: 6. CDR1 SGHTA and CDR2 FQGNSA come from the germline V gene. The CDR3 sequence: CASSPVAGGGTQYF. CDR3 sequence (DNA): TGTGCCAGCAGCCCCGTAGCGGGAGGGGGGACCCAGTACTTC.

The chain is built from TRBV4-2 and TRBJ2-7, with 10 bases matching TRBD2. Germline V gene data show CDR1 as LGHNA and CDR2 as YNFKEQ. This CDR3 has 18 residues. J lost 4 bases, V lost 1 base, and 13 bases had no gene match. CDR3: CASSQVAGTSATEYEQYF. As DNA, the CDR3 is TGTGCCAGCAGCCAAGTGGCGGGGACTAGCGCGACGGAATACGAGCAGTACTTC.

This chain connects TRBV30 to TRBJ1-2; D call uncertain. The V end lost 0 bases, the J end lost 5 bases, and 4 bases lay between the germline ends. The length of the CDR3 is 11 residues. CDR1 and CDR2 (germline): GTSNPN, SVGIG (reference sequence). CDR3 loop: CAWSVEYGYTF. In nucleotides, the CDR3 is TGTGCCTGGAGTGTAGAGTATGGCTACACCTTC. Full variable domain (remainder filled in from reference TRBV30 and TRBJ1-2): SQTIHQWPATLVQPVGSPLSLECTVEGTSNPNLYWYRQAAGRGLQLLFYSVGIGQISSEVPQNLSASRPQDRQFILSSKKLLLSDSGFYLCAWSVEYGYTFGSGTRLTVV.